This TCR beta chain was identified in a study of regulatory T cells in long-lasting Graves disease. Study information: In persistent Graves' disease, antithyroid drugs had been taken for over 5 years and TSH receptor antibodies stayed positive.

Through Arm-PCR of CDR3 regions and iRepertoire HTBI primers, TCR beta libraries were built. TCRdb called the multiplex PCR reads again in MiXCR, with one record for every CDR3 protein. Of some 430,000 distinct CDR3 sequences listed, 20% to 25% are singletons. This sample's time point: persistent/refractory GD, antithyroid drugs over 5 years with positive TRAb. PBMCs provided the RNA from which the TCR library was made. Graves' disease diagnosis relied on American Thyroid Association guidelines. Findings and limits, study-wide: Graves' patients with persistent disease showed TCR diversity lower than patients newly diagnosed.

This clonotype was seen many times. Its specificity is unknown. This clonotype was obtained from a female donor with Graves disease. The sample in question was peripheral blood mononuclear cells (PBMCs), obtained when the disease was refractory, from a patient treated with antithyroid drugs.

The CDR3 sequence is CASSTTLYEQYF. CDR3 nucleotide sequence: TGTGCCAGCAGTACGACACTTTACGAGCAGTACTTC. V usage is TRBV2 and J usage is TRBJ2-7, with D uncertain. The CDR3 contains 12 residues. CDR1 SNHLY and CDR2 FYNNEI come from the germline V gene. Trimming left V 5 bases short and J 4 bases short, with 9 bases between.